This T cell receptor beta chain was captured in a study of shared clonotypes between healthy human individuals. The wider study: Participating donors consisted of two women and a few men aged 18 to 49. CD4 naive and CD4 memory each took three plates per donor, while CD8 naive took two and CD8 memory one. Regarding the study as a whole: What limited the represented genetic and exposure-history diversity was the small number of donors. Clonotypes which were not shared had lower generation probabilities than clonotypes that all four donors shared.

Sequencing used immunoSEQ multiplex PCR; TCRdb keeps in-frame clones, though not all of them. Of approximately 1,500,000 clones listed, about 98% are singletons. J was trimmed by 3 bases and V by 2 bases; bases with no gene match: 7. From germline, CDR1 is KGHSH and CDR2 LQKENI. The CDR3 spans 16 residues. A single count supports this clone. The antigen is not known. The receptor was derived from a man aged 25 to 45 in good health. The genes are TRBV18 and TRBJ1-1; 9 bases align to TRBD1. The sample taken for sequencing was naive CD4+ T cells sorted from blood. As for subset: CD45RA+ positively selected. This chain's CDR3 is CASSPIRGTGYTEAFF. The DNA for the CDR3 is TGTGCCAGCTCACCAATCCGGGGGACAGGGTACACTGAAGCTTTCTTT.